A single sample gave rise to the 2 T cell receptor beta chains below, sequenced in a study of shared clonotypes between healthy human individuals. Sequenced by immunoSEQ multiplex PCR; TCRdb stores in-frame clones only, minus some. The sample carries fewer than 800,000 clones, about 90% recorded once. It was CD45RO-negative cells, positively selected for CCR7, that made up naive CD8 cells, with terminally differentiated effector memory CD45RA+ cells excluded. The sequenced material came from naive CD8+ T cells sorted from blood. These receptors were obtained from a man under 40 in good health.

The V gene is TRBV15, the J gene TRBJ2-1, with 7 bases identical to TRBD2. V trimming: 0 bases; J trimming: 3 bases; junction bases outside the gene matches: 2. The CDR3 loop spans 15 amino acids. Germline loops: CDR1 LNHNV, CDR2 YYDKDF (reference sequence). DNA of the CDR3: TGTGCCACCAGCAGAGAGGCTAGCGGCTACAATGAGCAGTTCTTC. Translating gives CATSREASGYNEQFF.

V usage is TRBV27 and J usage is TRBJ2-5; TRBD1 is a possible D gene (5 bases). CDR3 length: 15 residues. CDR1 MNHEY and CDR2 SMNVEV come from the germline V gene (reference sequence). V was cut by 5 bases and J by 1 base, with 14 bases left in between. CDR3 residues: CASSPTRQLQETQYF. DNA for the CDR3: TGTGCCAGCAGTCCCACCCGACAGCTCCAAGAGACCCAGTACTTC.